The clone carrying this T cell receptor (beta chain) was seen only a few times. Its antigen is currently unknown. The V gene end was trimmed by 2 bases and the J gene end by 0 bases; junction bases not matched to a gene: 5. The CDR3 runs 16 residues. The germline CDR1 and CDR2 sequences are SEHNR and FQNEAQ (reference sequence). This sample was included in a study of molecular identifiers for immune sequencing clone quantification. Study-level points and caveats: The share of molecules held by clones above 20 RNA copies was over 98% in effector cells and under 1% in naive cells.

Naive CD8 libraries came from roughly 20,000 to 1,000,000 sorted cells with 10%, 30% or 50% RNA. Researchers sorted naive CD8 T cells as cells that were CD8+CD4-CCR7+CD45RA+. Both previously described methods and listed TCR primers were employed to make bulk TCR libraries. Via MiXCR, TCRdb re-called the PCR reads, giving one row per CDR3 protein. Among roughly 630,000 distinct CDR3 sequences, less than 30% were seen once, and the ten largest hold 0.6% to 0.9%. The V and J genes are TRBV7-9 and TRBJ2-5; 8 positions agree with TRBD2. The receptor was isolated from a human donor in good health. Some libraries in this study had Jurkat cell RNA spiked in. Material for sequencing was naive CD8+ T cells from blood, with Jurkat cell RNA spiked in. As to subset: FACS-sorted CD8+CD4-CCR7+CD45RA+ naive T cells. CDR3 amino acids: CASSLTSGLNQETQYF. The CDR3 DNA follows: TGTGCCAGCAGCTTAACTAGCGGTCTCAACCAAGAGACCCAGTACTTC.